This T cell receptor beta chain was profiled in a study of blood T cell repertoires in COVID-19. Study background: Sites in the United States, Italy and Spain provided acute and convalescent COVID-19 samples. Sample material is recorded as cDNA or gDNA derived from T cells, B-cell-depleted T cells, or PBMCs.

In the original processing: Using reference gene primer amplification, nucleated cell counts were estimated. The data were produced by immunoSEQ multiplex PCR, yet TCRdb's version contains in-frame clones alone and is incomplete. V and J calls plus clone size are reproduced from that table; the DNA served to infer D and trimming. The sample lists 200,000 to 250,000 clones, 85% to 90% seen once, with around 2.2% in the top ten. The CDR3 is made up of 17 amino acids. V shed 3 bases and J shed 5 bases, with 23 bases lying between them. This TCR was recovered from a woman aged 50 to 65 with acute or convalescent COVID-19. What was sequenced was peripheral blood. The chain couples TRBV23-1 to TRBJ2-7, with D tentatively TRBD2 (6 bases). TRBV23-1 is recorded as an ORF, its role being uncertain. The CDR3 region is CASSQNRGFTSFHEQYF. In DNA, the CDR3 is TGCGCCAGCAGTCAGAATAGGGGCTTTACTAGCTTCCACGAGCAGTACTTC.